Described below is a single T cell receptor beta chain sequence and its context. Its cognate antigen is unknown. The CDR3 is 14 amino acids. CDR1 is SGHRS, CDR2 YFSETQ, per germline. Deletions cut 0 bases from V and 7 bases from J, with 11 bases between. This entry belongs to a study of T-cell memory formation after mild COVID-19. After 5'RACE with constant-segment primers, TCR alpha and TCR beta cDNA libraries carrying sample barcodes and UMIs were obtained. TCRdb reprocessed the 5' RACE reads with MiXCR, giving one entry per CDR3 protein. The sample contains under 400,000 distinct CDR3 sequences, around 27% of which appear only once. The study, taken as a whole, reports: Shrinking CD4+ clones resided mostly in CM and EM, and CD8+ ones in EMRA.

This clonotype was sampled from an adult woman who had mild COVID-19 (a few samples of this study predate the infection). Cell type and time point are not known. Sequencing was done on a sample of PBMCs or a T cell subset sorted from them (not recorded which). This chain uses TRBV5-1 with TRBJ2-1; D might be TRBD2 (6 bases). CDR3 bases: TGCGCCAGCAGCTTGGAGGCGGGAAGGAATGAGCAGTTCTTC. Its translation is CASSLEAGRNEQFF.